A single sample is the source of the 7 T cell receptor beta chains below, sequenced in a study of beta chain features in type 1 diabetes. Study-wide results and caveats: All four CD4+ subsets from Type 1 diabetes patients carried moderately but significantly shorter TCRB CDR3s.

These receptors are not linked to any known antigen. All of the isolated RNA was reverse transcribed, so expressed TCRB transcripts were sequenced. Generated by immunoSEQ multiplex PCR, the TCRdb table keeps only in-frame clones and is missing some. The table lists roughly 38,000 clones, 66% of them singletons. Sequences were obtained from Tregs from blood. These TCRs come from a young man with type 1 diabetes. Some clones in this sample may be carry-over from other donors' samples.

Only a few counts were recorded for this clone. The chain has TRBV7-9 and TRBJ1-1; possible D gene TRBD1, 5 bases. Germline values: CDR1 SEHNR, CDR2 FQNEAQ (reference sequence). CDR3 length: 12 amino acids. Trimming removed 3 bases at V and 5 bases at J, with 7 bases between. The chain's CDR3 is CASSFDRTEAFF. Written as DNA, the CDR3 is TGTGCCAGCAGCTTCGACAGAACTGAAGCTTTCTTT.

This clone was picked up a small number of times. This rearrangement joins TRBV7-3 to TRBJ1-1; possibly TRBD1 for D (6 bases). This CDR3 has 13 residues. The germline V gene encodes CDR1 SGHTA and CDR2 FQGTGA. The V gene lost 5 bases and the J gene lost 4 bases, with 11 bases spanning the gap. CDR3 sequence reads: CASSTGQGTEAFF. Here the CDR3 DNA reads TGTGCCAGCAGCACAGGGCAAGGCACTGAAGCTTTCTTT.

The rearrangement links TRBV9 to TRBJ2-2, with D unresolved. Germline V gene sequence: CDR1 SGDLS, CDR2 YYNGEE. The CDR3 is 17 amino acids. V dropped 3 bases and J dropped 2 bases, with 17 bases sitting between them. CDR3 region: CASSGQSGPPNTGELFF. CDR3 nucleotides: TGTGCCAGCAGCGGTCAAAGTGGGCCCCCAAACACCGGGGAGCTGTTTTTT.

CDR3 loop: CASSPPRGTGELFF. The DNA of the CDR3 is TGTGCCAGCAGCCCACCTCGGGGCACCGGGGAGCTGTTTTTT. The V and J genes are TRBV5-8 and TRBJ2-2; maybe TRBD2 (5 bases). Germline CDR1 and CDR2: SGHTS and YDEGEE. The CDR3 spans 14 residues. Trimming took 4 bases from V and 4 from J, leaving 11 bases between them. The variable domain in full, completed from reference TRBV5-8 and TRBJ2-2, reads EAGVTQSPTHLIKTRGQQATLRCSPISGHTSVYWYQQALGLGLQFLLWYDEGEERNRGNFPPRFSGRQFPNYSSELNVNALELEDSALYLCASSPPRGTGELFFGEGSRLTVL.

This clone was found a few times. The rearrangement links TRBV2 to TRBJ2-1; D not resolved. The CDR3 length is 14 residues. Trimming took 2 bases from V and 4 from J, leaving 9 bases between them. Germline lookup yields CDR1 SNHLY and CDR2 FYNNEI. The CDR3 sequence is CASSERTSYNEQFF. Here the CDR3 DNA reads TGTGCCAGCAGTGAACGCACTTCATACAATGAGCAGTTCTTC.

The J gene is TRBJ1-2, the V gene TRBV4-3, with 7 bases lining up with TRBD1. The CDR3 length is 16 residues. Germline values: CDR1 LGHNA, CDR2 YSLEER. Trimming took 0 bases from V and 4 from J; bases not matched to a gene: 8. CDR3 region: CASSQDNRGTSYGYTF. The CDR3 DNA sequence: TGCGCCAGCAGCCAAGATAACAGGGGCACCTCCTATGGCTACACCTTC.

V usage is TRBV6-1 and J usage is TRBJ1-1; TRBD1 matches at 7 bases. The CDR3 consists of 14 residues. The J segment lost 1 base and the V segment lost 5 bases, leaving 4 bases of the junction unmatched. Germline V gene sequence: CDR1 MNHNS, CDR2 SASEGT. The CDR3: CASSLTGRNTEAFF. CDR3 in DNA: TGTGCCAGCAGTCTGACAGGGAGGAACACTGAAGCTTTCTTT.